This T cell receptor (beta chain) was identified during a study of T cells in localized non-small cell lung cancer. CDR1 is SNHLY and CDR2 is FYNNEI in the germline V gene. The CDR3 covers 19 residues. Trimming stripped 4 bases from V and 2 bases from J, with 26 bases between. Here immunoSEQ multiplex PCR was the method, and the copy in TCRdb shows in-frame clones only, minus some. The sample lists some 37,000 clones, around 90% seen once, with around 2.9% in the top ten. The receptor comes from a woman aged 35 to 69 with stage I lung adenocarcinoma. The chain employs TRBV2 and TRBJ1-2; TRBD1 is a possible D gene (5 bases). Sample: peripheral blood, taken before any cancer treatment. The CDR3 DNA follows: TGTGCCAGCAGTGCGGTTTGGCTGACAGCGCCGGACCTAAACTATGGCTACACCTTC. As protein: CASSAVWLTAPDLNYGYTF. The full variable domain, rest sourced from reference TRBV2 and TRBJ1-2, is EPEVTQTPSHQVTQMGQEVILRCVPISNHLYFYWYRQILGQKVEFLVSFYNNEISEKSEIFDDQFSVERPDGSNFTLKIRSTKLEDSAMYFCASSAVWLTAPDLNYGYTFGSGTRLTVV.